This entry lists 30 T cell receptor beta chains sequenced from one sample in a study of shared clonotypes between healthy human individuals. Sequencing was performed with immunoSEQ multiplex PCR; in TCRdb, only in-frame clones are kept and a portion is missing. The sample holds over 850,000 clones, 75% to 85% seen once. Material for sequencing was memory CD4+ T cells from PBMCs. Subset described: CD45RA-negative fraction. The receptors derive from a man aged 18-30 years in good health. Some clones in this sample may be carry-over from other donors' samples.

CDR3 loop: CASSHRDSRNQPQHF. The CDR3 DNA reads TGCGCCAGCAGCCACCGGGACAGTCGCAATCAGCCCCAGCATTTT. The chain combines TRBV4-3 with TRBJ1-5; 7 bases map to TRBD1. This CDR3 region has 15 residues. After removal of 3 bases from V and 2 bases from J, the junction contained 4 bases not matched to a gene. The V gene's germline CDR1 is LGHNA and CDR2 YSLEER.

The chain links TRBV15 to TRBJ2-1, with a tentative D call TRBD1 (5 bases). The germline gives CDR1 LNHNV, CDR2 YYDKDF (reference sequence). Trimming removed 3 bases from V and 10 bases from J, with 13 bases in between. The CDR3 sequence is 13 residues long. CDR3 sequence (DNA): TGTGCCACCAGCAGGGGCCCCCAGGGCGAGCAGTTCTTC. Encoded protein: CATSRGPQGEQFF.

This clone was seen only a few times. The rearrangement uses TRBV20-1 and TRBJ2-3; D perhaps matches TRBD1 (5 bases). This CDR3 has 10 amino acids. CDR1 DFQATT and CDR2 SNEGSKA come from the germline V gene (reference sequence). Trimming stripped 3 bases from V and 11 bases from J, with 9 bases between. The CDR3 nucleotides read TGCAGTGCTAGCCCAGGGAAGCAGTATTTT. Translation gives CSASPGKQYF.

This sequence joins TRBV18 and TRBJ1-3; D not resolved. Looked up from germline, CDR1 is KGHSH and CDR2 is LQKENI. CDR3 length: 17 amino acids. V shed 3 bases and J shed 2 bases, with 17 bases lying between them. CDR3 amino acids: CASSPPAKGTTGNTIYF. Written as DNA, the CDR3 is TGTGCCAGCTCACCTCCGGCAAAGGGAACTACTGGAAACACCATATATTTT. Full variable domain (remainder filled in from reference TRBV18 and TRBJ1-3): NAGVMQNPRHLVRRRGQEARLRCSPMKGHSHVYWYRQLPEEGLKFMVYLQKENIIDESGMPKERFSAEFPKEGPSILRIQQVVRGDSAAYFCASSPPAKGTTGNTIYFGEGSWLTVV.

The chain joins TRBV5-8 to TRBJ1-1; D unresolved. Germline CDR1 is SGHTS and CDR2 is YDEGEE. This CDR3 comprises 13 residues. Trimming shortened V by 1 base and J by 7 bases, and 11 bases separated the two germline ends. CDR3 coding DNA: TGTGCCAGCAGCTTGAAGGTTTTGGGTGAAGCTTTCTTT. Residues: CASSLKVLGEAFF.

The chain has TRBV4-1 and TRBJ1-2; D possibly corresponds to TRBD1 (5 bases). From germline, CDR1 is MGHRA and CDR2 YSYEKL. Trimming took off 3 bases at V and 4 bases at J, with 15 bases between the two ends. This CDR3 contains 15 residues. CDR3 amino acids: CASSHNSGTRYGYTF. CDR3 bases: TGCGCCAGCAGCCACAACTCCGGGACCCGCTATGGCTACACCTTC.

The rearrangement links TRBV6-4 to TRBJ1-2, with TRBD1 as a possible D gene (6 bases). This CDR3 has 14 amino acids. The V end lost 0 bases, the J end lost 6 bases, and 11 bases lay between the germline ends. Germline V gene data show CDR1 as MRHNA and CDR2 as SNTAGT. CDR3 in amino acids: CASSDSGQGHGYTF. As DNA, the CDR3 is TGTGCCAGCAGTGACTCGGGGCAGGGGCATGGCTACACCTTC.

Turning to this clone: Other DNA sequences in this sample translate to the same CDR3. The chain is built from TRBV5-6 and TRBJ2-7; D gene uncertain. This CDR3 is built from 12 residues. The V end was cut by 2 bases, the J end by 7 bases, with 10 bases between. CDR1 is SGHDT, CDR2 YYEEEE, per germline. The chain's CDR3 is CASSFVLGEQYF. CDR3 nucleotide sequence: TGTGCCAGCAGCTTTGTCCTCGGAGAGCAGTACTTC.

The V gene is TRBV11-2, the J gene TRBJ2-1; D unclear. Germline V gives CDR1 SGHAT, CDR2 FQNNGV. There are 13 residues in the CDR3. V was shortened by 4 bases and J by 6 bases, with 10 bases between the two germline ends. CDR3 nucleotide sequence: TGTGCCAGCAGCTCTAACCTGGGCAATGAGCAGTTCTTC. This translates into CASSSNLGNEQFF.

The CDR3 bases are TGTGCCACTTTAGAGGGAGGGTACAATGAGCAGTTCTTC. Its translation is CATLEGGYNEQFF. The gene calls are TRBV7-9 and TRBJ2-1, with 7 bases that match TRBD2. V trimming: 10 bases; J trimming: 4 bases; junction bases outside the gene matches: 7. Per the germline V gene, CDR1 is SEHNR and CDR2 is FQNEAQ (reference sequence). The CDR3 has 13 amino acids.

The chain is built from TRBV28 and TRBJ1-1; maybe TRBD1 (6 bases). The CDR3 is made up of 15 amino acids. Germline V CDR1 and CDR2: MDHEN, SYDVKM. V gave up 7 bases and J gave up 0 bases, with 15 bases separating them. The DNA of the CDR3 is TGTGCCAGCATACAGGGCCCTACGATGAACACTGAAGCTTTCTTT. It is translated as CASIQGPTMNTEAFF.

The V gene is TRBV6-5, the J gene TRBJ2-7; possible D gene TRBD2, 5 bases. Germline assignment: CDR1 MNHEY and CDR2 SVGAGI. Trimming left V 7 bases short and J 9 bases short, with 16 bases between. The CDR3 runs to 12 residues. The chain's CDR3 is CASISSRAVQYF. CDR3 nucleotide sequence: TGTGCCAGCATCTCGTCGAGGGCAGTGCAGTACTTC.

The J gene is TRBJ2-7, the V gene TRBV28; D unclear. The CDR3 length is 12 residues. Deletions cut 6 bases from V and 1 base from J, with 7 bases between. CDR1 MDHEN and CDR2 SYDVKM come from the germline V gene. CDR3 sequence (DNA): TGTGCCAGCAGGTCTGTTTCCTACGAGCAGTACTTC. Residues: CASRSVSYEQYF.

The chain uses TRBV5-6 and TRBJ2-5; D not certain. Looked up from germline, CDR1 is SGHDT and CDR2 is YYEEEE. There are 12 residues in the CDR3. With 1 base removed from V and 7 bases from J, the gap between germline ends came to 8 bases. For the CDR3, the DNA is TGTGCCAGCAGCTTGAGGATGGGGACCCAGTACTTC. Amino acid sequence: CASSLRMGTQYF.

The chain couples TRBV2 to TRBJ2-5, with D possibly matching TRBD1 (5 bases). This CDR3 has 14 amino acids. V lost 10 bases to trimming and J lost 0 bases, with 15 bases between them. Germline CDR1 SNHLY, CDR2 FYNNEI. The CDR3 protein is CATHRMKNQETQYF. The CDR3 nucleotides read TGTGCCACCCACAGGATGAAGAACCAAGAGACCCAGTACTTC.

The rearrangement joins TRBV2 to TRBJ1-2; unclear D gene. Germline V CDR1 and CDR2: SNHLY, FYNNEI. With 6 bases removed from V and 8 bases from J, the gap between germline ends came to 13 bases. The CDR3 has 12 amino acids. This CDR3 is CASSRIAGGYTF. Here the CDR3 DNA reads TGTGCCAGCAGCCGAATCGCGGGGGGCTACACCTTC.

The chain couples TRBV28 to TRBJ2-1; 9 bases align to TRBD2. This CDR3 contains 17 residues. Germline lookup yields CDR1 MDHEN and CDR2 SYDVKM. Trimming removed 6 bases from V and 8 bases from J; junction bases left unmatched: 17. The CDR3, as DNA: TGTGCCAGCAGCTCCCCCCTTAGCGGGAGAAGATCGGATGAGCAGTTCTTC. Protein sequence: CASSSPLSGRRSDEQFF.

The gene calls are TRBV9 and TRBJ1-4, with 9 positions matching TRBD1. The CDR3 spans 15 residues. Looked up from germline, CDR1 is SGDLS and CDR2 is YYNGEE. V trimming: 5 bases; J trimming: 6 bases; junction bases outside the gene matches: 8. The CDR3 spells CASSYPTGGDEKLFF. CDR3 nucleotides: TGTGCCAGCAGTTACCCGACAGGGGGGGATGAAAAACTGTTTTTT.

This chain joins TRBV18 and TRBJ1-5, with D perhaps matching TRBD1 (6 bases). The V and J ends lost 3 bases and 6 bases respectively, with 15 bases between them. The V gene's germline CDR1 is KGHSH and CDR2 LQKENI. This CDR3 spans 15 amino acids. The CDR3 DNA reads as TGTGCCAGCTCACCGGGGGGGGCGAGGGTTCAGCCCCAGCATTTT. Its translation: CASSPGGARVQPQHF.

The chain combines TRBV5-1 with TRBJ1-2; D remains unclear. V was shortened by 1 base and J by 1 base, with 11 bases between the two germline ends. CDR3 size: 15 residues. Germline assignment: CDR1 SGHRS and CDR2 YFSETQ. In DNA form, the CDR3 reads TGCGCCAGCAGCTTGTCTTATCAGGATAACTATGGCTACACCTTC. Its protein is CASSLSYQDNYGYTF.

The CDR3 region is CASSLMGGLSPNEQFF. In DNA, the CDR3 is TGTGCCAGCAGCTTAATGGGGGGCCTAAGCCCCAATGAGCAGTTCTTC. V and J are TRBV7-9 and TRBJ2-1, with D perhaps given as TRBD1 or TRBD2 (6 bases each). V lost 2 bases to trimming and J lost 6 bases, with 17 bases between them. Germline loops: CDR1 SEHNR, CDR2 FQNEAQ (reference sequence). The CDR3 runs to 16 residues.

The chain links TRBV29-1 to TRBJ2-3; TRBD2 might be the D (5 bases). The ends were cut back, 7 bases at V and 4 bases at J, with 18 bases in the middle. The CDR3 runs 14 residues. Germline V gene lookup returns CDR1 SQVTM and CDR2 ANQGSEA. CDR3 nucleotide sequence: TGCAGCGCCGAGGGCCTAGTAGGTCCAGATACGCAGTATTTT. Translated, it gives CSAEGLVGPDTQYF.

The chain combines TRBV28 with TRBJ1-1; no reliable D call. V was pared by 6 bases and J by 6 bases, with 11 bases between. Germline lookup yields CDR1 MDHEN and CDR2 SYDVKM. CDR3 length: 12 residues. DNA of the CDR3: TGTGCCAGCAGCCTTGTAACGTCTGAAGCTTTCTTT. Its protein product is CASSLVTSEAFF.

J is TRBJ2-1 and V is TRBV11-2; TRBD2 might be the D (6 bases). The CDR3 length is 14 residues. V was pared by 4 bases and J by 5 bases, with 12 bases between. The V gene's germline CDR1 is SGHAT and CDR2 FQNNGV. CDR3 protein: CASSSTRTNNEQFF. Written as DNA, the CDR3 is TGTGCCAGCAGCTCTACCCGGACTAACAATGAGCAGTTCTTC.

V usage is TRBV5-8 and J usage is TRBJ2-5; D remains unclear. V was trimmed by 1 base and J by 4 bases, leaving 8 bases between them. Per germline, CDR1 SGHTS and CDR2 YDEGEE. CDR3 size: 13 residues. The CDR3 nucleotides are TGTGCCAGCAGCTTGTGGCTGCGAGAGACCCAGTACTTC. Translating it yields CASSLWLRETQYF.

The V gene is TRBV19, the J gene TRBJ2-6, with TRBD1 identical over 10 bases. CDR1 and CDR2 (germline): LNHDA, SQIVND (reference sequence). V shed 5 bases and J 0 bases; nucleotides not matched to a gene: 7. The CDR3 has 18 residues. CDR3 in amino acids: CASSLGTGAFSGANVLTF. The CDR3 DNA sequence: TGTGCCAGTAGTTTAGGGACAGGGGCCTTCTCTGGGGCCAACGTCCTGACTTTC. Using reference TRBV19 and TRBJ2-6 for the parts outside the CDR3, the full variable domain is DGGITQSPKYLFRKEGQNVTLSCEQNLNHDAMYWYRQDPGQGLRLIYYSQIVNDFQKGDIAEGYSVSREKKESFPLTVTSAQKNPTAFYLCASSLGTGAFSGANVLTFGAGSRLTVL.

The J gene is TRBJ2-1, the V gene TRBV7-9; no clear D. V lost 5 bases to trimming and J lost 8 bases, with 7 bases between them. The CDR3 totals 11 residues. Germline V gives CDR1 SEHNR, CDR2 FQNEAQ (reference sequence). CDR3 nucleotide sequence: TGTGCCAGCAGCCCCCCCTATGAGCAGTTCTTC. Translating gives CASSPPYEQFF.

This chain links TRBV4-3 with TRBJ2-4; D not resolved. Germline assignment: CDR1 LGHNA and CDR2 YSLEER. With 1 base removed from V and 0 bases from J, the gap between germline ends came to 10 bases. This CDR3 is 16 amino acids long. The DNA of the CDR3 is TGCGCCAGCAGCCAAGGACTTACTCTAGCCAAAAACATTCAGTACTTC. This translates into CASSQGLTLAKNIQYF.

The rearrangement joins TRBV6-5 to TRBJ2-7; possibly TRBD2 for D (6 bases). CDR1 MNHEY and CDR2 SVGAGI come from the germline V gene. V lost 4 bases to trimming and J lost 6 bases, with 19 bases between them. There are 15 residues in the CDR3. The CDR3, as DNA: TGTGCCAGCAGTTCCCCAACAGGAGGGTCCCGCGAGCAGTACTTC. Translation: CASSSPTGGSREQYF.

The chain has TRBV27 and TRBJ1-5; tentative D call: TRBD1 (6 bases). Germline V CDR1 and CDR2: MNHEY, SMNVEV (reference sequence). The ends were cut back, 0 bases at V and 11 bases at J, with 11 bases in the middle. This CDR3 contains 13 residues. In DNA, the CDR3 is TGTGCCAGCAGTTTATCTTCGGGGGGCGCCCAGCATTTT. Encoded protein: CASSLSSGGAQHF.